Following are 32 T cell receptor beta chains from one sample sequenced in a study of cytomegalovirus exposure and HLA in healthy donors. The PCR had 60 Vbeta and 13 Jbeta primers. Method: immunoSEQ multiplex PCR; TCRdb's copy keeps in-frame clones and lacks some. The sample yields some 150,000 clones, roughly 80% seen once. The sample consisted of PBMCs. The receptor set was obtained from a man younger than 45 in good health and CMV-seropositive.

The rearrangement joins TRBV29-1 to TRBJ2-1; 8 bases are shared with TRBD2. CDR3 length: 15 amino acids. The V segment lost 3 bases and the J segment 6 bases; nucleotides outside the gene matches: 10. The germline gives CDR1 SQVTM, CDR2 ANQGSEA. The CDR3 reads CSVEGREVLPNEQFF. CDR3 in DNA: TGCAGCGTTGAGGGGCGGGAGGTGCTTCCCAATGAGCAGTTCTTC.

V usage is TRBV15 and J usage is TRBJ2-7; 9 nucleotides match TRBD2. The V and J ends lost 0 bases and 3 bases, in that order; junction bases with no gene match: 3. This CDR3 contains 15 residues. Germline V CDR1 and CDR2: LNHNV, YYDKDF (reference sequence). CDR3 in DNA: TGTGCCACCAGCAGAGATAATAGCGGGAGCTACGAGCAGTACTTC. Protein sequence: CATSRDNSGSYEQYF.

This clone showed up just once. The V gene is TRBV28, the J gene TRBJ2-5, with TRBD1 matching over 7 bases. The J call may be faulty, since TRBJ2-7 better matches the DNA end. This CDR3 contains 13 residues. In germline, CDR1 is MDHEN, CDR2 SYDVKM. The CDR3 DNA reads TGTGCCAGCCAGGACAGGCCCTCCTACGAGCAGTACTTC. Protein product: CASQDRPSYEQYF.

This chain links TRBV28 with TRBJ2-2, with D tentatively TRBD1 (5 bases). V gave up 5 bases and J gave up 1 base, with 11 bases separating them. The V gene's germline CDR1 is MDHEN and CDR2 SYDVKM. The CDR3 contains 15 residues. In nucleotides, the CDR3 is TGTGCCAGCAGTCGGTTACAGGAGAACACCGGGGAGCTGTTTTTT. Amino acids: CASSRLQENTGELFF.

The count of this clone is one. This sequence joins TRBV15 and TRBJ1-2; the match to TRBD1 covers 7 bases. Germline V lookup: CDR1 LNHNV, CDR2 YYDKDF (reference sequence). Germline trimming cut 2 bases from V and 6 bases from J; bases unmatched to any gene: 3. This CDR3 spans 13 amino acids. As DNA, the CDR3 is TGTGCCACCAGCAGATACAGGGGTGATGGCTACACCTTC. Translation: CATSRYRGDGYTF.

The chain links TRBV5-6 to TRBJ2-7, with D perhaps matching TRBD1 (5 bases). The length of the CDR3 is 14 residues. Trimming shortened V by 0 bases and J by 2 bases, and 9 bases separated the two germline ends. Germline assignment: CDR1 SGHDT and CDR2 YYEEEE. The CDR3 sequence: CASSLGQTPYEQYF. The CDR3 nucleotides read TGTGCCAGCAGCTTGGGACAGACCCCCTACGAGCAGTACTTC.

The V call is TRBV9, the J call TRBJ2-1, with 10 bases that match TRBD2. This CDR3 has 17 residues. The germline V gene has CDR1 SGDLS and CDR2 YYNGEE. V trimming: 0 bases; J trimming: 0 bases; junction bases outside the gene matches: 3. Here the CDR3 reads CASSVASGRASYNEQFF. The CDR3 nucleotides are TGTGCCAGCAGCGTAGCCAGCGGGAGGGCCTCCTACAATGAGCAGTTCTTC.

This clone was detected a few times. This rearrangement joins TRBV2 to TRBJ2-7; 8 bases are a match to TRBD2. The ends lost 6 bases at V and 5 bases at J; junction bases unmatched: 9. The CDR3 extends over 14 amino acids. CDR1 SNHLY and CDR2 FYNNEI come from the germline V gene. The CDR3 coding sequence is TGTGCCAGCAGCCCGCCGGGAGGGACCGACGAGCAGTACTTC. This sequence encodes CASSPPGGTDEQYF.

The chain recombines TRBV28 with TRBJ1-3; 7 nucleotides align to TRBD1. Per the germline V gene, CDR1 is MDHEN and CDR2 is SYDVKM. V lost 6 bases to trimming and J lost 7 bases; unmatched junction nucleotides: 9. The CDR3 has 14 amino acids. For the CDR3, the DNA is TGTGCCAGCAGATCCCCGCCAGGGGGGAACACCATATATTTT. Its protein product is CASRSPPGGNTIYF.

This chain links TRBV7-9 with TRBJ2-2; D might be TRBD2 (5 bases). The CDR3 totals 14 residues. The germline gives CDR1 SEHNR, CDR2 FQNEAQ (reference sequence). The V and J ends lost 6 bases and 6 bases respectively, with 14 bases between them. The chain's CDR3 is CASSSRRLAGELFF. CDR3 coding DNA: TGTGCCAGCAGTTCTAGGAGGCTAGCCGGGGAGCTGTTTTTT.

The CDR3 sequence: CASTETRANSEQYF. The CDR3 DNA reads as TGTGCCAGCACGGAAACCCGAGCGAACTCCGAGCAGTACTTC. The rearrangement links TRBV28 to TRBJ2-7; no firm D call. Germline CDR1 reads MDHEN; CDR2 reads SYDVKM. V dropped 7 bases and J dropped 6 bases, with 19 bases sitting between them. The CDR3 contains 14 residues.

Remarks on this clone: This sample includes further DNA sequences coding for the same CDR3. The V and J genes are TRBV18 and TRBJ2-7; 8 bases fit TRBD1. Germline-derived CDR1 and CDR2 are KGHSH and LQKENI. The CDR3 covers 16 residues. V trimming: 3 bases; J trimming: 6 bases; junction bases outside the gene matches: 13. In DNA, the CDR3 is TGTGCCAGCTCACCGGTGCCGATACAGGGGGTTATCGAGCAGTACTTC. It yields the protein CASSPVPIQGVIEQYF.

The chain employs TRBV7-8 and TRBJ1-2, with a tentative D call TRBD1 (6 bases). The CDR3 has 13 residues. From germline, CDR1 is SGHVS and CDR2 FQNEAQ. Trimming shortened V by 7 bases and J by 7 bases, and 16 bases separated the two germline ends. The CDR3 reads CASTTRDTLGYTF. CDR3 nucleotide sequence: TGTGCCAGCACCACCCGGGACACCCTTGGCTACACCTTC.

The chain is built from TRBV2 and TRBJ1-1; 7 bases match TRBD1. The V and J ends lost 5 bases and 11 bases, in that order; junction bases with no gene match: 5. Looked up from germline, CDR1 is SNHLY and CDR2 is FYNNEI. This CDR3 is 11 amino acids long. The CDR3 coding sequence is TGTGCCAGCAGTTGGACAGGACTGGCTTTCTTT. It is translated as CASSWTGLAFF.

The chain combines TRBV6-5 with TRBJ2-5; D call uncertain. V lost 0 bases to trimming and J lost 9 bases, with 11 bases between them. Germline lookup yields CDR1 MNHEY and CDR2 SVGAGI. CDR3 length: 13 residues. CDR3 in DNA: TGTGCCAGCAGTTACTCGATCCAGGAAGCCCAGTACTTC. Protein sequence: CASSYSIQEAQYF.

The DNA for the CDR3 is TGTGCCAGCAGTGTCATTCAGGGCTATCAGCCCCAGCATTTT. Translation gives CASSVIQGYQPQHF. V gene TRBV6-1 combines with J gene TRBJ1-5; possibly TRBD1 for D (5 bases). This CDR3 spans 14 amino acids. Per the germline V gene, CDR1 is MNHNS and CDR2 is SASEGT. Trimming removed 4 bases from V and 5 bases from J, with 12 bases in between.

The CDR3 loop is CASSEFFLSGGHQETQYF. The CDR3 DNA sequence: TGTGCCAGCAGTGAATTCTTTCTAAGCGGGGGGCACCAAGAGACCCAGTACTTC. This chain joins TRBV2 and TRBJ2-5; TRBD2 matches 9 bases. Germline V gene data show CDR1 as SNHLY and CDR2 as FYNNEI. This CDR3 region has 18 residues. The V gene end was trimmed by 2 bases and the J gene end by 0 bases; junction bases not matched to a gene: 10.

This sequence joins TRBV7-8 and TRBJ1-2, with D possibly TRBD1 on 5 matching bases. Trimming left V 5 bases short and J 7 bases short, with 17 bases between. The CDR3 extends over 14 amino acids. Germline V CDR1 and CDR2: SGHVS, FQNEAQ. In DNA form, the CDR3 reads TGTGCCAGCAGCCTAGACCGGCAGGGTACTGGCTACACCTTC. Amino acid sequence: CASSLDRQGTGYTF.

The chain links TRBV19 to TRBJ2-7; D possibly corresponds to TRBD2 (5 bases). Trimming left V 5 bases short and J 7 bases short, with 21 bases between. The germline CDR1 and CDR2 sequences are LNHDA and SQIVND (reference sequence). The CDR3 is 15 amino acids. The CDR3 DNA sequence: TGTGCCAGTAGTCCCTCGGGGTTAGGCCCTACGGAGCAGTACTTC. As protein: CASSPSGLGPTEQYF.

The rearrangement joins TRBV7-9 to TRBJ2-7; no definite D call. This CDR3 is 15 amino acids long. Germline V CDR1 and CDR2: SEHNR, FQNEAQ (reference sequence). Trimming took 5 bases from V and 0 from J, leaving 14 bases between them. The CDR3 DNA reads as TGTGCCAGCAGCCCGGAAGCGTTCAACTCCTACGAGCAGTACTTC. Amino acids: CASSPEAFNSYEQYF.

This clone was detected once. The rearrangement joins TRBV29-1 to TRBJ2-3, with D perhaps matching TRBD2 (6 bases). Trimming left V 3 bases short and J 3 bases short, with 10 bases between. Germline loops: CDR1 SQVTM, CDR2 ANQGSEA. CDR3 length equals 13 residues. The CDR3 here is CSVDGGGTDTQYF. In DNA form, the CDR3 reads TGCAGCGTTGACGGGGGAGGTACAGATACGCAGTATTTT.

The V and J genes are TRBV4-1 and TRBJ2-1; no definite D call. Trimming pared 1 base from V and 6 bases from J, leaving 7 bases between. CDR1 and CDR2 from the germline V gene are MGHRA and YSYEKL. This CDR3 comprises 13 residues. The CDR3 DNA reads as TGCGCCAGCAGCCAAGTGATAGCCAATGAGCAGTTCTTC. Amino acids: CASSQVIANEQFF.

The chain links TRBV19 to TRBJ1-3; D is unresolved. Germline V gene lookup returns CDR1 LNHDA and CDR2 SQIVND (reference sequence). The CDR3 length is 14 residues. V lost 11 bases and J lost 0, with 14 bases in between. CDR3 bases: TGTGCCTCCATGCCGATGAGCTCTGGAAACACCATATATTTT. This sequence encodes CASMPMSSGNTIYF.

The chain carries TRBV11-2 and TRBJ1-4; TRBD1 agrees at 7 bases. The CDR3 is made up of 14 amino acids. V dropped 4 bases and J dropped 6; count of bases not matched to a gene: 5. The germline V gene has CDR1 SGHAT and CDR2 FQNNGV. CDR3 in amino acids: CASSSSGTDEKLFF. DNA for the CDR3: TGTGCCAGCAGCTCCTCCGGGACAGATGAAAAACTGTTTTTT.

The chain links TRBV18 to TRBJ2-5, with D possibly being TRBD2 (5 bases). Germline loops: CDR1 KGHSH, CDR2 LQKENI. This CDR3 region has 14 residues. Trimming pared 6 bases from V and 1 base from J, leaving 12 bases between. CDR3 sequence reads: CASSGSRVQETQYF. The DNA of the CDR3 is TGTGCCAGCTCGGGGTCGAGGGTCCAAGAGACCCAGTACTTC.

The chain recombines TRBV28 with TRBJ1-2, with 7 bases lining up with TRBD1. Germline V gene sequence: CDR1 MDHEN, CDR2 SYDVKM. J gave up 8 bases and V 7 bases, and 13 bases lay outside the gene matches. This CDR3 is built from 14 residues. DNA for the CDR3: TGTGCCAGCAATACGAACAGGGGTCTGGGGGGCTACACCTTC. This gives the protein CASNTNRGLGGYTF.

The rearrangement links TRBV4-1 to TRBJ2-7; 10 nucleotides align to TRBD1. CDR1 is MGHRA, CDR2 YSYEKL, per germline. With V trimmed by 0 bases and J by 3 bases, 2 bases remained unmatched. The CDR3 is 15 residues long. As DNA, the CDR3 is TGCGCCAGCAGCCAAGATTGGACAGGGGGCTACGAGCAGTACTTC. It yields the protein CASSQDWTGGYEQYF.

This sequence joins TRBV27 and TRBJ2-5; a possible D gene is TRBD2 (8 bases). Trimming left V 6 bases short and J 3 bases short, with 17 bases between. Germline V gene lookup returns CDR1 MNHEY and CDR2 SMNVEV (reference sequence). The CDR3 is 15 residues long. CDR3 in DNA: TGTGCCAGCAGAGATTCGGGAGGGGGCAAAGAGACCCAGTACTTC. Translated, it gives CASRDSGGGKETQYF.

The chain recombines TRBV4-1 with TRBJ2-5; no reliable D call. V was pared by 0 bases and J by 2 bases, with 13 bases between. There are 16 residues in the CDR3. Germline V CDR1 and CDR2: MGHRA, YSYEKL. CDR3 DNA sequence: TGCGCCAGCAGCCAAGATGCTACGTCTGCGCAAGAGACCCAGTACTTC. Residues: CASSQDATSAQETQYF.

The rearrangement uses TRBV27 and TRBJ1-1; a weak D match, TRBD1 (6 bases). In germline, CDR1 is MNHEY, CDR2 SMNVEV (reference sequence). V shed 5 bases and J shed 4 bases, with 11 bases lying between them. This CDR3 is built from 13 residues. The DNA of the CDR3 is TGTGCCAGCAGTGCCTGGACAGCCACTGAAGCTTTCTTT. Its protein is CASSAWTATEAFF.

The rearrangement links TRBV4-1 to TRBJ2-7; a possible D gene is TRBD1 (6 bases). The germline CDR1 and CDR2 sequences are MGHRA and YSYEKL. CDR3 length equals 17 residues. The germline V and J ends were trimmed by 0 bases and 7 bases, with 22 bases remaining between them. The chain's CDR3 is CASSQDGTPGAFWEQYF. DNA for the CDR3: TGCGCCAGCAGCCAAGATGGCACGCCAGGGGCCTTCTGGGAGCAGTACTTC.

The chain carries TRBV5-1 and TRBJ2-7, with 10 bases lining up with TRBD1. Germline CDR1 is SGHRS and CDR2 is YFSETQ. Germline trimming cut 4 bases from V and 5 bases from J; bases unmatched to any gene: 6. This CDR3 spans 14 amino acids. The CDR3 protein is CASSPGTGVDEQYF. The CDR3 DNA reads as TGCGCCAGCAGCCCCGGGACAGGGGTGGACGAGCAGTACTTC.